This TCR beta chain was observed in a study of T cells in localized non-small cell lung cancer. Between the trimmed V and J ends, which lost 6 bases and 7 bases, there was a span of 9 bases. This CDR3 comprises 12 residues. Per germline, CDR1 ENHRY and CDR2 SYGVKD. The assay was immunoSEQ multiplex PCR, and TCRdb's table has in-frame clones only and misses some. The table has roughly 40,000 clones, around 83% seen once. The V and J genes are TRBV10-3 and TRBJ1-4; TRBD1 is a possible D gene (5 bases). The sequencing here drew on PBMCs, taken before any cancer treatment. The clonotype was recovered from a man between 40 and 70 years old with stage II lung adenocarcinoma. CDR3 bases: TGTGCCATCAGAGGGGAGGGTGAAAAACTGTTTTTT. Its translation: CAIRGEGEKLFF.